Shown below are 13 T cell receptor beta chains from a single sample sequenced in a study of blood T cell repertoires in COVID-19. TCRdb keeps only in-frame clones here, not all; method: immunoSEQ multiplex PCR. The sample contains about 170,000 clones, about 79% of which appear only once. The sample comprised PBMCs or T cells enriched from blood (not recorded which). The receptor set was obtained from a man aged 50 to 60 who had recovered from COVID-19.

The chain employs TRBV27 and TRBJ1-2, with 9 bases that match TRBD1. In germline, CDR1 is MNHEY, CDR2 SMNVEV (reference sequence). This CDR3 region has 14 residues. The junction had 5 bases not matched to a gene; V was cut back by 5 bases and J by 4 bases. The CDR3 DNA is TGTGCCAGCAGTCCCGGGACAGGGATCTATGGCTACACCTTC. It codes for CASSPGTGIYGYTF.

J is TRBJ2-7 and V is TRBV2; 7 nucleotides align to TRBD1. CDR1 SNHLY and CDR2 FYNNEI come from the germline V gene. After removal of 7 bases from V and 0 bases from J, the junction contained 9 bases not matched to a gene. The length of the CDR3 is 15 residues. The CDR3 nucleotides are TGTGCCAGCAAACCCGACAGGGCCAGCTCCTACGAGCAGTACTTC. Encoded protein: CASKPDRASSYEQYF.

The rearrangement uses TRBV19 and TRBJ1-1; D call uncertain. V lost 6 bases and J lost 4, with 15 bases in between. This CDR3 is 14 amino acids long. The germline CDR1 and CDR2 sequences are LNHDA and SQIVND (reference sequence). CDR3 coding DNA: TGTGCCAGTAGCAACTCCGGGTTGGGCACTGAAGCTTTCTTT. This codes for CASSNSGLGTEAFF.

The CDR3 DNA reads as TGCAGCGTTGAGGTAGGCACTATGAACACTGAAGCTTTCTTT. It is translated as CSVEVGTMNTEAFF. The gene calls are TRBV29-1 and TRBJ1-1; no definite D call. In germline, CDR1 is SQVTM, CDR2 ANQGSEA. V was cut by 3 bases and J by 0 bases, with 11 bases left in between. The CDR3 has 14 amino acids.

This chain uses TRBV2 with TRBJ1-5; possible D gene TRBD1, 5 bases. Germline V lookup: CDR1 SNHLY, CDR2 FYNNEI. V gave up 2 bases and J gave up 4 bases, with 9 bases separating them. This CDR3 has 14 residues. This chain's CDR3 is CASSEQGANQPQHF. The DNA of the CDR3 is TGTGCCAGCAGTGAACAGGGCGCAAATCAGCCCCAGCATTTT.

The chain carries TRBV19 and TRBJ1-4, with D perhaps TRBD1 (6 bases). The CDR3 sequence is 14 residues long. Germline-derived CDR1 and CDR2 are LNHDA and SQIVND (reference sequence). V was trimmed by 4 bases and J by 5 bases, leaving 11 bases between them. The CDR3 is CASSTTGPNEKLFF. The CDR3 nucleotides read TGTGCCAGTAGTACGACAGGTCCGAATGAAAAACTGTTTTTT.

J is TRBJ2-2 and V is TRBV5-1; TRBD2 matches at 11 bases. The CDR3 sequence is 17 residues long. The J segment lost 4 bases and the V segment lost 0 bases, leaving 5 bases of the junction unmatched. Germline CDR1 is SGHRS and CDR2 is YFSETQ. DNA for the CDR3: TGCGCCAGCAGCTTGGGGTTGACTAGCGGGGCCACCGGGGAGCTGTTTTTT. It specifies CASSLGLTSGATGELFF. Drawing the rest from reference TRBV5-1 and TRBJ2-2, the complete variable domain is KAGVTQTPRYLIKTRGQQVTLSCSPISGHRSVSWYQQTPGQGLQFLFEYFSETQRNKGNFPGRFSGRQFSNSRSEMNVSTLELGDSALYLCASSLGLTSGATGELFFGEGSRLTVL.

This clone has only one observation. The chain joins TRBV28 to TRBJ1-4; TRBD1 is a possible D gene (6 bases). V gave up 1 base and J gave up 2 bases, with 11 bases separating them. The CDR3 is 16 residues long. Germline CDR1 MDHEN, CDR2 SYDVKM. CDR3 residues: CASSLLGGGTNEKLFF. CDR3 in DNA: TGTGCCAGCAGTTTATTAGGGGGTGGGACTAATGAAAAACTGTTTTTT.

The J gene is TRBJ2-2, the V gene TRBV4-1, with D unresolved. The CDR3 is made up of 17 amino acids. The V and J ends lost 1 base and 0 bases respectively, with 12 bases between them. Germline V lookup: CDR1 MGHRA, CDR2 YSYEKL. CDR3 loop: CASSQGLGVPNTGELFF. The DNA of the CDR3 is TGCGCCAGCAGCCAAGGTTTGGGCGTCCCGAACACCGGGGAGCTGTTTTTT.

The V gene is TRBV28, the J gene TRBJ1-5; 7 bases align to TRBD1. Trimming at V came to 3 bases and at J to 4 bases, leaving 6 bases not matched to a gene. Germline values: CDR1 MDHEN, CDR2 SYDVKM. The CDR3 has 15 residues. CDR3 DNA: TGTGCCAGCAGTTTGCTTGACAGGGTGAATCAGCCCCAGCATTTT. Translation: CASSLLDRVNQPQHF.

V gene TRBV7-9 combines with J gene TRBJ2-7, with D maybe TRBD1 (5 bases). Per the germline V gene, CDR1 is SEHNR and CDR2 is FQNEAQ (reference sequence). With 2 bases removed from V and 5 bases from J, the gap between germline ends came to 13 bases. The CDR3 extends over 14 amino acids. CDR3 coding DNA: TGTGCCAGCAGCTTAAAGAGACAGAAGGACGAGCAGTACTTC. Residues: CASSLKRQKDEQYF.

This clone was observed once. The chain joins TRBV6-5 to TRBJ2-3; D ambiguous. The V end was cut by 8 bases, the J end by 0 bases, with 15 bases between. The CDR3 sequence is 15 residues long. Germline V gene sequence: CDR1 MNHEY, CDR2 SVGAGI. The CDR3 region is CASQSYLTSTDTQYF. The CDR3 DNA sequence: TGTGCCAGCCAGTCCTATTTGACTAGCACAGATACGCAGTATTTT.

The gene calls are TRBV5-1 and TRBJ2-2, with TRBD1 matching over 12 bases. This CDR3 region has 16 residues. The V segment lost 3 bases and the J segment 3 bases; nucleotides outside the gene matches: 3. Germline CDR1 SGHRS, CDR2 YFSETQ. The CDR3 here is CASSSGQGAHTGELFF. The CDR3 coding sequence is TGCGCCAGCAGCTCGGGACAGGGGGCGCACACCGGGGAGCTGTTTTTT.